A selection of T cell receptor beta chains follows, all from one sample in a study of blood T cell repertoires in COVID-19. Sequenced by immunoSEQ multiplex PCR; TCRdb stores in-frame clones only, minus some. Of over 150,000 clones listed, about 85% are singletons. Sequenced: peripheral blood. The receptors were gathered from a man in his forties with acute or convalescent COVID-19. The CDR3 runs from the conserved cysteine through the conserved F or W. A D gene is named only where the DNA matches it firmly. Clone size appears in some rows only: once, few, many, or a class for an expanded clone.

DNA: TGTGCCGGCAAGTGGGGCGGGAACACTGAAGCTTTCTTT
CDR3: CAGKWGGNTEAFF
D: NA
V: TRBV2
size: NA
J: TRBJ1-1

DNA: TGTGCCAGTGGGGAGGGTGGGACAGGGACGAATGAGCAGTTCTTC
CDR3: CASGEGGTGTNEQFF
D: TRBD1
V: TRBV19
size: NA
J: TRBJ2-1

DNA: TGTGCCAGCAGGGGCGACCCAAACTATGGCTACACCTTC
CDR3: CASRGDPNYGYTF
D: NA
V: TRBV9
size: NA
J: TRBJ1-2

DNA: TGTGCCAGCAGCTCGCTGGGCAACCCTGGCTCACCCCTCCACTTT
CDR3: CASSSLGNPGSPLHF
D: NA
V: TRBV5-5
size: NA
J: TRBJ1-6

DNA: TGTGCCAGCAGCTTCCTGTACAGGGCTGGAAACACCATATATTTT
CDR3: CASSFLYRAGNTIYF
D: NA
V: TRBV7-9
size: once
J: TRBJ1-3

DNA: TGTGCCATCAGCTCGGGACAGAGCTCCTACGAGCAGTACTTC
CDR3: CAISSGQSSYEQYF
D: TRBD1
V: TRBV10-3
size: few
J: TRBJ2-7

DNA: TGTGCCAGTAAAAGCCTAGCGGGGGGGCTTGGCACAGATACGCAGTATTTT
CDR3: CASKSLAGGLGTDTQYF
D: TRBD2
V: TRBV19
size: NA
J: TRBJ2-3

DNA: TGTGCCAGCAGCTACTACGGGGGGTTGAACACTGAAGCTTTCTTT
CDR3: CASSYYGGLNTEAFF
D: NA
V: TRBV7-9
size: NA
J: TRBJ1-1

DNA: TGCGCCAGCAGTCTTGACAGGATTAATGAAAAACTGTTTTTT
CDR3: CASSLDRINEKLFF
D: NA
V: TRBV23-1
size: NA
J: TRBJ1-4

DNA: TGTGCCTGTTCCACCAGGGGGGATAATTCACCCCTCCACTTT
CDR3: CACSTRGDNSPLHF
D: TRBD1
V: TRBV30
size: NA
J: TRBJ1-6

DNA: TGTGCCAGCAGTCCAACCAGCGGGGTATCTGGGGCCAACGTCCTGACTTTC
CDR3: CASSPTSGVSGANVLTF
D: TRBD2
V: TRBV2
size: NA
J: TRBJ2-6

DNA: TGTGCCAGCAGCCTCAAGGGGATGCAGACCCAGTACTTC
CDR3: CASSLKGMQTQYF
D: NA
V: TRBV5-4
size: NA
J: TRBJ2-5

DNA: TGTGCCAGCAGCCGAGACAGGGGGCTCTACGAGCAGTACTTC
CDR3: CASSRDRGLYEQYF
D: TRBD1
V: TRBV11-1
size: NA
J: TRBJ2-7

DNA: TGTGCCAGCACCCCGTCAAACGCGGTTTTTAACACTGAAGCTTTCTTT
CDR3: CASTPSNAVFNTEAFF
D: NA
V: TRBV7-9
size: few
J: TRBJ1-1

DNA: TGTGCCAGCGCAGGGTCGAACACTGAAGCTTTCTTT
CDR3: CASAGSNTEAFF
D: NA
V: TRBV9
size: NA
J: TRBJ1-1

DNA: TGTGCCAGCAGCCTCACCGGGACAGAAGCTTTCTTT
CDR3: CASSLTGTEAFF
D: NA
V: TRBV11-3
size: NA
J: TRBJ1-1

DNA: TGTGCCAGCAGCCGTCCGGGGCTGGGAGGGGGCTACACCTTC
CDR3: CASSRPGLGGGYTF
D: NA
V: TRBV6-2/TRBV6-3
size: NA
J: TRBJ1-2

DNA: TGTGCCAGCAGCTTGGGACAGGGAGAGACCCAGTACTTC
CDR3: CASSLGQGETQYF
D: TRBD1
V: TRBV7-3
size: NA
J: TRBJ2-5

DNA: TGTGCCAGTAGTAGAGGCAGGGGACAATTTAATGAAAAACTGTTTTTT
CDR3: CASSRGRGQFNEKLFF
D: NA
V: TRBV19
size: NA
J: TRBJ1-4

DNA: TGTGCCAGCAGTTTATGGAACAGGGGAGTTGGCTACACCTTC
CDR3: CASSLWNRGVGYTF
D: TRBD1
V: TRBV28
size: NA
J: TRBJ1-2

DNA: TGCGCCAGCAGTGAGGGAGCCTACAATGAGCAGTTCTTC
CDR3: CASSEGAYNEQFF
D: NA
V: TRBV10-1
size: NA
J: TRBJ2-1

DNA: TGTGCCAGCAGCTTACGAGCGGGAGGGCAGCATGAGCAGTTCTTC
CDR3: CASSLRAGGQHEQFF
D: TRBD2
V: TRBV7-2
size: NA
J: TRBJ2-1

DNA: TGTGCCAGTAGTTCGCGACAGGGAACTAATGAAAAACTGTTTTTT
CDR3: CASSSRQGTNEKLFF
D: TRBD1
V: TRBV19
size: NA
J: TRBJ1-4

DNA: TGCGCCAGCAGTGACGGGACAGGCTACACAGATACGCAGTATTTT
CDR3: CASSDGTGYTDTQYF
D: TRBD1
V: TRBV10-1
size: NA
J: TRBJ2-3

DNA: TGTGCCAGCAGTCGGGACTACCCCTACGAGCAGTACTTC
CDR3: CASSRDYPYEQYF
D: TRBD2
V: TRBV7-9
size: NA
J: TRBJ2-7

DNA: TGTGCCAGCACGCGCGGGGAGTACACTGAAGCTTTCTTT
CDR3: CASTRGEYTEAFF
D: NA
V: TRBV19
size: NA
J: TRBJ1-1

DNA: TGTGCCAGCAGTGAGTCAGGTTCAAATCAGCCCCAGCATTTT
CDR3: CASSESGSNQPQHF
D: NA
V: TRBV2
size: few
J: TRBJ1-5

DNA: TGTGCCAGTAGTATAGATCATAATCAGCCCCAGCATTTT
CDR3: CASSIDHNQPQHF
D: NA
V: TRBV19
size: NA
J: TRBJ1-5